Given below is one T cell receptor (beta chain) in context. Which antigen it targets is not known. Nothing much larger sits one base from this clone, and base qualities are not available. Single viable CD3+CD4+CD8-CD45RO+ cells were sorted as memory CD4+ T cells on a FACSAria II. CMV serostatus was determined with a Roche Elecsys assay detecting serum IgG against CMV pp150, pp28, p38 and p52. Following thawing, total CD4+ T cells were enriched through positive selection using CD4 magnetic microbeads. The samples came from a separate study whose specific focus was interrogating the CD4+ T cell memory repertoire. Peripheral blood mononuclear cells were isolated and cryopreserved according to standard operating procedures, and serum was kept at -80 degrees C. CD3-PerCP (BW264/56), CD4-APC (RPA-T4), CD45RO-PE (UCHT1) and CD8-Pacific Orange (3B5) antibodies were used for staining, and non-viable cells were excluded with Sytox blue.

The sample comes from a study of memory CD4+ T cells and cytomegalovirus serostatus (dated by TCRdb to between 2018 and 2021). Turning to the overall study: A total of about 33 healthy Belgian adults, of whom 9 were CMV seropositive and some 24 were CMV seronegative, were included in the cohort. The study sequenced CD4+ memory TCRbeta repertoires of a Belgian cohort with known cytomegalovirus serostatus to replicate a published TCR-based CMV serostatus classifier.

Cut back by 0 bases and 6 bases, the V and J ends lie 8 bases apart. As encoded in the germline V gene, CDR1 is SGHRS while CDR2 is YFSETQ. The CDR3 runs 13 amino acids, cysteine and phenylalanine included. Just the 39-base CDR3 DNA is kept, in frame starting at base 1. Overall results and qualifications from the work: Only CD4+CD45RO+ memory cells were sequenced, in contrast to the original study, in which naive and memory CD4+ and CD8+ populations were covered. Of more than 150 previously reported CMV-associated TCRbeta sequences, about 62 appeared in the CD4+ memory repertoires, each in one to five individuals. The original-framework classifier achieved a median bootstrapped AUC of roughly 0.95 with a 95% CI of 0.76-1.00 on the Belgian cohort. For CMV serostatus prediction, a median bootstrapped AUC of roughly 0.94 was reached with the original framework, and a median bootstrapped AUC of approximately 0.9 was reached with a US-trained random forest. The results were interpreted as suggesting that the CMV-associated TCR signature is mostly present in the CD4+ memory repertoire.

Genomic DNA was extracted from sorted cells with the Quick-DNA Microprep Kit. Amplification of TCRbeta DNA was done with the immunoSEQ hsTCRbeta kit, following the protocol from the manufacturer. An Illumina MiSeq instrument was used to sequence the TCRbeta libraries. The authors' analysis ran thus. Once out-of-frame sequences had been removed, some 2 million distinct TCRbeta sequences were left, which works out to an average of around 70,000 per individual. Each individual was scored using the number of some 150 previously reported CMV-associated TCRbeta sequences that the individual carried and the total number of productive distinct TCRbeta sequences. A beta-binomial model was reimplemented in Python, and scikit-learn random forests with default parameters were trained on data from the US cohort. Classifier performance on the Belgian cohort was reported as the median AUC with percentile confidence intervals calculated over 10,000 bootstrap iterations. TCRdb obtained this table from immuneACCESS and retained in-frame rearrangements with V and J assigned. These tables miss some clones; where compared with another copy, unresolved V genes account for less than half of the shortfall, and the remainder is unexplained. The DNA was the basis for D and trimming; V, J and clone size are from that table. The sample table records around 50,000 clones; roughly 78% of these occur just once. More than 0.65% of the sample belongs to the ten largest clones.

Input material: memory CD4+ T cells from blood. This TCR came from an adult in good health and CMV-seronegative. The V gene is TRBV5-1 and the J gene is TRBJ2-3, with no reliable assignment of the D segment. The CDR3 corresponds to CASSLATRDTQYF. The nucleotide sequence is TGCGCCAGCAGCTTGGCCACCAGGGATACGCAGTATTTT.